The 7 T cell receptor beta chains listed next were all sequenced from one sample in a study of type 1 regulatory T cells. No cognate antigen is known for these TCRs. Using its own MiXCR run on the reads, TCRdb lists one record per CDR3 protein. The data hold approximately 5,300 distinct CDR3 sequences, with 27% observed a single time. Sequencing input: cultured T cells, either the whole culture or a sorted T cell fraction (not recorded which). The subset is: Tr1-enriched cell product generated in vitro against host alloantigens. The receptors were gathered from a human donor in good health.

The sample holds a few counts of this clonotype. V is TRBV27 and J is TRBJ2-5; 7 bases are shared with TRBD1. Germline values: CDR1 MNHEY, CDR2 SMNVEV (reference sequence). The CDR3 extends over 13 amino acids. The V segment lost 3 bases and the J segment 5 bases; nucleotides outside the gene matches: 3. CDR3: CASSFRGKETQYF. The CDR3 region has the DNA TGTGCCAGCAGTTTCAGGGGGAAGGAGACCCAGTACTTC.

This clonotype is classed as medium-sized. The chain has TRBV7-2 and TRBJ2-5; 14 nucleotides align to TRBD2. The CDR3 consists of 15 residues. Germline V gene data show CDR1 as SGHTA and CDR2 as FQGNSA. Losses at the gene ends were 4 bases for V and 8 bases for J; bases not matched to a gene: 6. The CDR3 region is CASSSSGTSGRTQYF. Here the CDR3 DNA reads TGTGCCAGCAGCTCATCCGGGACTAGCGGGAGAACCCAGTACTTC.

This clonotype showed up many times. The DNA of the CDR3 is TGTGCCTGGAGTGGTGGCGGGAGATCGTACAATGAGCAGTTCTTC. It translates to CAWSGGGRSYNEQFF. The rearrangement links TRBV30 to TRBJ2-1; the match to TRBD2 covers 7 bases. Germline values: CDR1 GTSNPN, CDR2 SVGIG (reference sequence). The CDR3 spans 15 residues. V lost 1 base to trimming and J lost 4 bases; unmatched junction nucleotides: 7.

By share of the sample, this clonotype is medium-sized (0.01 to 0.1%). J is TRBJ2-1 and V is TRBV12-3 or TRBV12-4, with 9 nucleotides matching TRBD2. The CDR3 is 15 amino acids. Germline trimming cut 5 bases from V and 7 bases from J; bases unmatched to any gene: 9. The DNA for the CDR3 is TGTGCCAGCAGTCCCGAGGCGGGAGGGGGAAATGAGCAGTTCTTC. Amino acids: CASSPEAGGGNEQFF.

This clonotype has just a few counts. The chain combines TRBV12-3 or TRBV12-4 with TRBJ1-1; a weak D match, TRBD1 (5 bases). Trimming stripped 6 bases from V and 4 bases from J, with 12 bases between. The CDR3 contains 13 residues. The CDR3 bases are TGTGCCAGCAGACGGGGGGAGGGCACTGAAGCTTTCTTT. It specifies CASRRGEGTEAFF.

This sequence joins TRBV29-1 and TRBJ2-3; TRBD1 might be the D (6 bases). This CDR3 contains 13 residues. V was shortened by 0 bases and J by 4 bases, with 8 bases between the two germline ends. Germline V gene lookup returns CDR1 SQVTM and CDR2 ANQGSEA. This CDR3 reads CSVEEGAADTQYF. The CDR3 bases are TGCAGCGTTGAAGAGGGGGCCGCAGATACGCAGTATTTT.

V gene TRBV7-3 combines with J gene TRBJ1-2; 8 nucleotides agree with TRBD1. J gave up 5 bases and V 5 bases, and 19 bases lay outside the gene matches. Germline CDR1 SGHTA, CDR2 FQGTGA. CDR3 length equals 18 residues. In DNA, the CDR3 is TGTGCCAGCAGCCCCCCGGAGGACAGGGAAGATTTCGGATATGGCTACACCTTC. This translates into CASSPPEDREDFGYGYTF. Full variable domain (rest looked up from reference TRBV7-3 and TRBJ1-2): GAGVSQTPSNKVTEKGKYVELRCDPISGHTALYWYRQSLGQGPEFLIYFQGTGAADDSGLPNDRFFAVRPEGSVSTLKIQRTERGDSAVYLCASSPPEDREDFGYGYTFGSGTRLTVV.